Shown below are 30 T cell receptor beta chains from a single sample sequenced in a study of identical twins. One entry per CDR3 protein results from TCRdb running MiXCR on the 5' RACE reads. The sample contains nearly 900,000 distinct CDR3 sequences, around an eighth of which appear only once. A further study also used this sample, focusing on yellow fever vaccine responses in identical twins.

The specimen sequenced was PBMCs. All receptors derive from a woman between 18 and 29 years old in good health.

This CDR3 is CAISESGLAYNEQFF. CDR3 nucleotides: TGTGCCATCAGTGAGTCTGGTCTAGCATACAATGAGCAGTTCTTC. The chain joins TRBV10-3 to TRBJ2-1, with D perhaps matching TRBD2 (5 bases). This CDR3 is built from 15 residues. In germline, CDR1 is ENHRY, CDR2 SYGVKD. Trimming left V 0 bases short and J 4 bases short, with 10 bases between.

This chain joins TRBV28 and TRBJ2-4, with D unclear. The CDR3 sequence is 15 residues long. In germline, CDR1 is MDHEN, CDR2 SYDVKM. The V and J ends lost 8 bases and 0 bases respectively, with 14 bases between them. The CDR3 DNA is TGTGCCAGCGGGTGGAGAGATATAGCCAAAAACATTCAGTACTTC. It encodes CASGWRDIAKNIQYF.

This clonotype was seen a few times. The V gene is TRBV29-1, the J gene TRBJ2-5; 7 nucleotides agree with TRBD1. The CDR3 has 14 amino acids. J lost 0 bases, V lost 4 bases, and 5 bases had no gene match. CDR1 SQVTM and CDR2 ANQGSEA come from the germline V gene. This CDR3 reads CSVGGGKYQETQYF. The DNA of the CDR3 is TGCAGCGTTGGAGGGGGCAAATACCAAGAGACCCAGTACTTC.

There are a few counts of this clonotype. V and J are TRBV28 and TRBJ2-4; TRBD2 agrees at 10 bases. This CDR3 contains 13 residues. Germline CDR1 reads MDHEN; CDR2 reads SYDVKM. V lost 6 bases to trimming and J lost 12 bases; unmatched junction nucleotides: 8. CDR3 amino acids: CASRKREGLRQYF. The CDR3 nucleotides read TGTGCCAGCAGGAAGCGGGAGGGTCTTCGTCAGTACTTC.

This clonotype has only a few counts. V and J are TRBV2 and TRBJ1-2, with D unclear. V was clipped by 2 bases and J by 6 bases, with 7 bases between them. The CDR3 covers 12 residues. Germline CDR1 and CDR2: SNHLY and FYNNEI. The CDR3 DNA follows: TGTGCCAGCAGTGAATCCTCGGATGGCTACACCTTC. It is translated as CASSESSDGYTF.

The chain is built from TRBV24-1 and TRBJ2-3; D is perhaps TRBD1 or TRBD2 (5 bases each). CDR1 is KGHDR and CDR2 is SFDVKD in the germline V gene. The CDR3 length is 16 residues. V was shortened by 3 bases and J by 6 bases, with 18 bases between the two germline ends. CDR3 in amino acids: CATSDGTETPSDTQYF. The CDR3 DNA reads TGTGCCACCAGTGATGGGACGGAGACCCCTTCGGATACGCAGTATTTT.

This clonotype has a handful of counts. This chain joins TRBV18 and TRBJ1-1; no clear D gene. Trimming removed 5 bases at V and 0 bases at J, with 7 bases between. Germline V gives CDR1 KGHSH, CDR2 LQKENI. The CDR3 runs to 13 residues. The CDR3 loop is CASSTDMNTEAFF. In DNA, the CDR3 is TGTGCCAGCTCAACAGACATGAACACTGAAGCTTTCTTT.

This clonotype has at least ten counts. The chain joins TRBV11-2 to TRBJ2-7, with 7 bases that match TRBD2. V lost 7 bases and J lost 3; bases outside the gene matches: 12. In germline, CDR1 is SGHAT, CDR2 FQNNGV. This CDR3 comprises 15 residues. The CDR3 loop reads CASTPGLAVYYEQYV. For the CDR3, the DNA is TGTGCCAGCACCCCCGGGCTAGCGGTTTACTACGAGCAGTACGTC.

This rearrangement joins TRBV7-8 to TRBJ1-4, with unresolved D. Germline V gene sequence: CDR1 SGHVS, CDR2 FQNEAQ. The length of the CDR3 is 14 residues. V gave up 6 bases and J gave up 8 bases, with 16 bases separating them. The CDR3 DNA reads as TGTGCCAGCAGTATACAAGGGCGCCGGGAAAAACTGTTTTTT. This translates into CASSIQGRREKLFF. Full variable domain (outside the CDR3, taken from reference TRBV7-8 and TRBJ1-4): GAGVSQSPRYKVAKRGQDVALRCDPISGHVSLFWYQQALGQGPEFLTYFQNEAQLDKSGLPSDRFFAERPEGSVSTLKIQRTQQEDSAVYLCASSIQGRREKLFFGSGTQLSVL.

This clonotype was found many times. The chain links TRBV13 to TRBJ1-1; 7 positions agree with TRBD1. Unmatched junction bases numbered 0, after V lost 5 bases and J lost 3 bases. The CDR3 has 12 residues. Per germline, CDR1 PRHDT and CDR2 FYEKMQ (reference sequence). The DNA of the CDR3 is TGTGCCAGCAGCCAGGGGGACACTGAAGCTTTCTTT. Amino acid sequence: CASSQGDTEAFF.

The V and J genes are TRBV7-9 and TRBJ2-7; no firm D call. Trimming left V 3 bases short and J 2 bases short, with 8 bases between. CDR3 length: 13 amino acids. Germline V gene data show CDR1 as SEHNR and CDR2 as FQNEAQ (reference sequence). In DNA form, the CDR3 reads TGTGCCAGCAGCTTTACATTGACCTACGAGCAGTACTTC. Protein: CASSFTLTYEQYF.

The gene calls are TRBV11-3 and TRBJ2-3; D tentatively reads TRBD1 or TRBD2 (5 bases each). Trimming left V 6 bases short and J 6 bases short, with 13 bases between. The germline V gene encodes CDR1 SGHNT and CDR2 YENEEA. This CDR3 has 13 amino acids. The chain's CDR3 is CASRGTGLDTQYF. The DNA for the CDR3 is TGTGCCAGCAGAGGGACCGGACTGGATACGCAGTATTTT.

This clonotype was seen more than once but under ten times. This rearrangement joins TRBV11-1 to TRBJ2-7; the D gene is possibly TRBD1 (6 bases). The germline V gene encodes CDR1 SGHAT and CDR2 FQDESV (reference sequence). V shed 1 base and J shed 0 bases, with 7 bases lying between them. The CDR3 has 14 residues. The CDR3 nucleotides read TGTGCCAGCAGCTTAGGACAGGCCTCCTACGAGCAGTACGTC. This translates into CASSLGQASYEQYV.

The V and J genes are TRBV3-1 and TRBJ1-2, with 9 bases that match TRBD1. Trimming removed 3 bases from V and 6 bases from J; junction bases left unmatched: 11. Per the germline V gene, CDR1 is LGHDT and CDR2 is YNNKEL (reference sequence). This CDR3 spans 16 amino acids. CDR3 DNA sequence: TGTGCCAGCAGCCAGGGGGTTACAGGGGGCGAGAATGGCTACACCTTC. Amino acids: CASSQGVTGGENGYTF.

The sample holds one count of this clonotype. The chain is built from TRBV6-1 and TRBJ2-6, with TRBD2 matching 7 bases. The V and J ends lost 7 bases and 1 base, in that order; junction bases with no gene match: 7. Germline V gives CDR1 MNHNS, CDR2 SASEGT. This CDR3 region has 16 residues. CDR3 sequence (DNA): TGTGCCAGCACGGGGGGTTGGGGGTCTGGGGCCAACGTCCTGACTTTC. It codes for CASTGGWGSGANVLTF.

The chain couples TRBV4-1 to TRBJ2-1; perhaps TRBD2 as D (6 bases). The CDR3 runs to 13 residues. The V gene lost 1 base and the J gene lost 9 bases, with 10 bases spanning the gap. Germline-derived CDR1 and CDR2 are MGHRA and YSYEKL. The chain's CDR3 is CASSQGLVGEQFF. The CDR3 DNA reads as TGCGCCAGCAGCCAAGGACTAGTCGGTGAGCAGTTCTTC.

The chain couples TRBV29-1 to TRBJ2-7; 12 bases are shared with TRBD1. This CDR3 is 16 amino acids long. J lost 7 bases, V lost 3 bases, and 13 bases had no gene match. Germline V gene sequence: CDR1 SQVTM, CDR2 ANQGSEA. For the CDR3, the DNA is TGCAGCGTTGATTCGACCCCGGGACAGGGGGCTCGGGAGCAGTACTTC. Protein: CSVDSTPGQGAREQYF.

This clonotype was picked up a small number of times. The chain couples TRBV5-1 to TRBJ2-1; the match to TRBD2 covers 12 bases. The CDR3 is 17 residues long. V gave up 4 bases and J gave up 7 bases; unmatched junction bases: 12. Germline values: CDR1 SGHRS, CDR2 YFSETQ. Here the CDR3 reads CASSLRGSTSGRNEQFF. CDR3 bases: TGCGCCAGCAGCCTACGGGGATCCACTAGCGGGAGGAATGAGCAGTTCTTC. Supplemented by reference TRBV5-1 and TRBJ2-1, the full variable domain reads KAGVTQTPRYLIKTRGQQVTLSCSPISGHRSVSWYQQTPGQGLQFLFEYFSETQRNKGNFPGRFSGRQFSNSRSEMNVSTLELGDSALYLCASSLRGSTSGRNEQFFGPGTRLTVL.

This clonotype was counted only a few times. The CDR3 nucleotides read TGTGCCAGCACCGCATCGGGAGGGAGGACCAATTCACCCCTCCACTTT. It codes for CASTASGGRTNSPLHF. V and J are TRBV12-3 or TRBV12-4 and TRBJ1-6; unclear D gene. This CDR3 is built from 16 residues. Trimming stripped 7 bases from V and 7 bases from J, with 20 bases between.

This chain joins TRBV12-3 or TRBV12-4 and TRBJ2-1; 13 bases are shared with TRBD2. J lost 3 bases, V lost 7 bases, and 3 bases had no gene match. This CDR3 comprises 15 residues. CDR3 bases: TGTGCCAGCACCCGACTAGCGGGGGGCTACAATGAGCAGTTCTTC. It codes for CASTRLAGGYNEQFF.

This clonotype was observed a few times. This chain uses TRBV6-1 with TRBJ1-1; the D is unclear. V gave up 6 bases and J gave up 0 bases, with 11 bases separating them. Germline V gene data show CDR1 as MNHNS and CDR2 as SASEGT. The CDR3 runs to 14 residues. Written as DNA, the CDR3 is TGTGCCAGCAGACCCGGACCGTTGAACACTGAAGCTTTCTTT. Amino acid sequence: CASRPGPLNTEAFF.

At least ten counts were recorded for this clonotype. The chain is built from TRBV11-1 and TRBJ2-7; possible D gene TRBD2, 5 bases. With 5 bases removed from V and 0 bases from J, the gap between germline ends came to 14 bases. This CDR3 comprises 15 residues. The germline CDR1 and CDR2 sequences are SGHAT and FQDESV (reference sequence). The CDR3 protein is CASSQSDGSSYEQYF. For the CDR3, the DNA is TGTGCCAGCAGCCAGAGCGATGGGAGCTCCTACGAGCAGTACTTC.

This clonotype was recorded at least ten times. The CDR3 protein is CASSWGRGNGYTF. In nucleotides, the CDR3 is TGTGCCAGCAGTTGGGGACGGGGGAATGGCTACACCTTC. The V call is TRBV12-3 or TRBV12-4, the J call TRBJ1-2; TRBD1 might be the D (5 bases). V lost 4 bases and J lost 6, with 12 bases in between. The CDR3 totals 13 residues.

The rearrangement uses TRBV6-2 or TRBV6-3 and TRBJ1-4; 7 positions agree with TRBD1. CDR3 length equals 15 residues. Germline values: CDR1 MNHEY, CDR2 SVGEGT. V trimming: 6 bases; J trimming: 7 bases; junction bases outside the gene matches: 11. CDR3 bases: TGTGCCAGCAGGCCCCCGGACAGGACCACTGAAAAACTGTTTTTT. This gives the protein CASRPPDRTTEKLFF.

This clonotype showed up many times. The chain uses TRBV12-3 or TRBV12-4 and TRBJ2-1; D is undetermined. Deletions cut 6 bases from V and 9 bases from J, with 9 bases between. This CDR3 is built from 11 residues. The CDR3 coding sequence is TGTGCCAGCAGACAGATGGCTGAGCAGTTCTTC. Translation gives CASRQMAEQFF.

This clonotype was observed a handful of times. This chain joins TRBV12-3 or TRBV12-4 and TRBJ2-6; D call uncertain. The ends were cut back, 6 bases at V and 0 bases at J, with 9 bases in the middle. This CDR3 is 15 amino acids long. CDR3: CASRPTASGANVLTF. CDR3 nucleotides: TGTGCCAGCAGGCCGACTGCCTCTGGGGCCAACGTCCTGACTTTC.

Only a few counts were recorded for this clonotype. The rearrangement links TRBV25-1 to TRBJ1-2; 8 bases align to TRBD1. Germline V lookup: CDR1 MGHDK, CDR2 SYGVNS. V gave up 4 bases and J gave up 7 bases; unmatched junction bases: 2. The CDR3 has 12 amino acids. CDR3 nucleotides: TGTGCCAGCAGTGGGACAGGGTTTGGCTACACCTTC. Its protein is CASSGTGFGYTF.

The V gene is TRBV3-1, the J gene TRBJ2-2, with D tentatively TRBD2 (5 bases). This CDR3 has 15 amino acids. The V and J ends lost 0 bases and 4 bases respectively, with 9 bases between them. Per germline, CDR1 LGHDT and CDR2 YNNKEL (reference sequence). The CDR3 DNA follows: TGTGCCAGCAGCCAAGATCAGGCGGGCACCGGGGAGCTGTTTTTT. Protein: CASSQDQAGTGELFF.

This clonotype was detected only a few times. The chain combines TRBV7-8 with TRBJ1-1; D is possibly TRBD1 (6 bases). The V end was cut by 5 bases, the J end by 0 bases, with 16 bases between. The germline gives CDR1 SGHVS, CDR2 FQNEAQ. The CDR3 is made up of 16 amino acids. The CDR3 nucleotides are TGTGCCAGCAGCATAGACATCAGGGGACTGAACACTGAAGCTTTCTTT. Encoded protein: CASSIDIRGLNTEAFF.

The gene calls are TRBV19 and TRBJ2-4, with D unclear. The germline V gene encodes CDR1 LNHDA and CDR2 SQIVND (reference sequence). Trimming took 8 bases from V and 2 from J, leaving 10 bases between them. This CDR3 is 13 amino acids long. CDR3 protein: CASRQITKNIQYF. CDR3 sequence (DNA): TGTGCCAGTCGCCAGATAACCAAAAACATTCAGTACTTC.